The sequence of this TCR beta chain was determined in a study of shared clonotypes between healthy human individuals (dated by TCRdb to about 2020). Regarding the study in general: A few men and two women, aged 18 to 49 years, made up the cohort. Blood TCR repertoires of 5 or 6 healthy adults were deeply sequenced to estimate repertoire size and the extent of clonotype sharing between individuals. Different laboratories and diverse techniques were used to prepare libraries and sequence TCR repertoires, to increase sequencing depth and limit assay-specific biases. Leukapheresis yielded between about 0.8 and 9.5 billion PBMCs per donor. For each donor, CD4 naive and CD4 memory were each run on three plates, CD8 naive on two plates, and CD8 memory on one plate. The paper's findings and limits, for the study overall: Pairwise subsampling indicated that sequencing depth was expected to affect the degree of clonotype sharing among donors. Only blood was sampled, and tissue TCR repertoires likely differ from those in blood. Compared with non-shared clonotypes, the clonotypes found in all four sorted-subset donors had higher generation probabilities. The small number of donors limited the genetic and exposure-history diversity represented. Naive subsets generally had larger estimated clonotype richness than memory subsets did. Rarefaction of sorted-subset datasets indicated incomplete sequencing despite the large sequencing depth. Roughly 5% of naive CD4, 3.5% of naive CD8, 2.3% of memory CD4, and more than 0.35% of memory CD8 clonotypes were shared across a few donors.

In regard to this clone: No antigen is known for it. There are no base qualities to consult, and no much larger clone falls within one base.

Using the deep immunoSEQ assay, multiplex PCR amplified TCR CDR3 regions from genomic DNA. Genomic DNA extracted from each cell subset was distributed evenly over all wells of several immunoSEQ 96-well plates, and each plate served as one replicate. Each replicate PCR for sorted subsets received about 180 ng genomic DNA, equal to around 32,000 T cell genomes. Purified libraries were quantified with a Qubit 3.0 fluorometer, sized on a Bioanalyzer 2100, and re-quantified with the KAPA Library Quantification kit. A separate single-read 150-cycle Illumina NextSeq 550 flow cell was used to sequence each immunoSEQ 96-well plate. Per the source publication's procedure: Because the immunoSEQ output held only junctional sequences and lacked quality scores, the filtering could not match the filtering applied to full-length reads. Sequences were annotated with PyIR, a Python wrapper for IgBLAST v1.9, using IMGT germline references to assign V/J genes and CDR3. Reads were removed for weak V/J assignments (E-value above 1e-6), missing CDR3, stop codons, out-of-frame junctions, or ambiguous translated residues. V3J clonotypes were defined as sequences sharing the same inferred V gene, J gene, and CDR3 amino acid sequence. Percentage overlap between repertoires was computed as shared unique clonotypes divided by the size of the smaller repertoire. RTK rarefaction, the Chao1 estimator, and Recon v2.1 estimates of unobserved clonotypes were used to assess repertoire richness. Generation probabilities were computed with OLGA for all TCRbeta clonotypes obtained by the gDNA method from four donors. Drawn from immuneACCESS, this table holds only the in-frame rearrangements with V and J called that TCRdb kept. Clones are partly lost; checked studies trace under half to an unresolved V gene and leave the rest unexplained. V, J and clone size are taken as reported in that table, and D and trimming were inferred from the DNA itself. Present in this sample are some 550,000 clones, 97% of which were seen just once. 0.057% of the sample is in the top ten clones.

The donors were healthy, HIV-negative adults who had no recently reported acute infections or vaccinations. All donors were Caucasian adults living in Nashville, Tennessee, USA. CD4+ T cells were enriched by magnetic negative selection; naive cells were then positively selected on CD45RA, and the negative fraction formed the memory subset. After blood collection by leukapheresis, PBMCs were isolated using Ficoll-Histopaque density gradient centrifugation and then cryopreserved in the vapor phase of liquid nitrogen. Purity and quantity of every magnetically sorted T cell population were checked by analytical flow cytometry. Genomic DNA was isolated from each sorted fraction and quantified by UV absorbance on a Nanodrop 2000c. The receptor was derived from a woman in her 30s in good health. The sequencing sample was made of naive CD4+ T cells sorted from blood. Taken with the paper, the label for cell subset or site translates to: CD45RA+ positively selected.

The nucleotides read TGTGCCAGCTCACGCGGACCGACCTCTGGAAACACCATATATTTT. This codes for CASSRGPTSGNTIYF. The chain is made from TRBV18 and TRBJ1-3, with the D segment identity uncertain. According to the germline V gene, CDR1 reads KGHSH and CDR2 reads LQKENI. From cysteine to phenylalanine, the CDR3 is 15 amino acids long. The only DNA kept is the CDR3, 45 bases in frame from the first base. V is clipped by 4 bases and J by 0 bases, and the sequence between their germline boundaries is 10 bases long.